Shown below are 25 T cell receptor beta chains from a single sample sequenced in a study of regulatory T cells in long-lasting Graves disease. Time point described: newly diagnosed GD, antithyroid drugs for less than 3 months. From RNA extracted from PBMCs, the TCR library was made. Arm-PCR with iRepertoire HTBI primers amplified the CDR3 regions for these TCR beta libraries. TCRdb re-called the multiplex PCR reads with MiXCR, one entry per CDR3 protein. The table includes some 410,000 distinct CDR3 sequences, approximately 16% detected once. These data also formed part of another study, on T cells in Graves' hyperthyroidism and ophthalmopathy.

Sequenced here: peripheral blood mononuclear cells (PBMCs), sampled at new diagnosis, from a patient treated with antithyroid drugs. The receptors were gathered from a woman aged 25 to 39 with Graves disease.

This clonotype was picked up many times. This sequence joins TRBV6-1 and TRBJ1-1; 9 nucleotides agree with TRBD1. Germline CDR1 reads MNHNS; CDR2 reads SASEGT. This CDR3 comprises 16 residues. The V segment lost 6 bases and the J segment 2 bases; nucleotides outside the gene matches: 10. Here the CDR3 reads CASRTETGGFNTEAFF. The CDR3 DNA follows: TGTGCCAGCAGAACCGAGACAGGGGGTTTCAACACTGAAGCTTTCTTT.

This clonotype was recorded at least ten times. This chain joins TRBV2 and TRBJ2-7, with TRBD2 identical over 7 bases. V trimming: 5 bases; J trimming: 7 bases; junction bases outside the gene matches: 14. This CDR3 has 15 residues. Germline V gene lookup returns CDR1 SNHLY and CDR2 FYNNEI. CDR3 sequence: CASSWIPAGSGEQYF. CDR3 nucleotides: TGTGCCAGCAGTTGGATCCCAGCGGGGTCGGGAGAGCAGTACTTC.

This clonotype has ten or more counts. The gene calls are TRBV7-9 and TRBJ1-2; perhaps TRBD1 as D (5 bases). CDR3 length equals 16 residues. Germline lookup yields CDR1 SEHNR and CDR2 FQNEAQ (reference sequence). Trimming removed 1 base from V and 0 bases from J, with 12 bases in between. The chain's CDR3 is CASSLGLGRPNYGYTF. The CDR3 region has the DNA TGTGCCAGCAGCTTAGGTTTGGGACGGCCTAACTATGGCTACACCTTC.

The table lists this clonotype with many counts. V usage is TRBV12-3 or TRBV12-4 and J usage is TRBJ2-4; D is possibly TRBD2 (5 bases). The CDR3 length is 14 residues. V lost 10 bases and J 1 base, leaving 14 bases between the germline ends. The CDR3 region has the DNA TGTGCCACCGGGGAAGGGATGGCCAAAAACATTCAGTACTTC. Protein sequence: CATGEGMAKNIQYF.

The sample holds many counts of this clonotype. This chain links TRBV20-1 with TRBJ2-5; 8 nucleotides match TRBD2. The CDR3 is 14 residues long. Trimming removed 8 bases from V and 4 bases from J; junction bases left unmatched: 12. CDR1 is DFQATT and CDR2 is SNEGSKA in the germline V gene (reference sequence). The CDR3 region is CSLRTSPGVETQYF. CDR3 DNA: TGCAGTCTTAGGACTAGCCCCGGGGTAGAGACCCAGTACTTC.

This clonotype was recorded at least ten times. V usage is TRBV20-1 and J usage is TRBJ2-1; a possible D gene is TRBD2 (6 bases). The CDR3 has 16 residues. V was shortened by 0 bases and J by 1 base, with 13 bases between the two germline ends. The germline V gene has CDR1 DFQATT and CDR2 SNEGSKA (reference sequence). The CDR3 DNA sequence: TGCAGTGCTAGAGATCCTCTAAGCGGGTCCTACAATGAGCAGTTCTTC. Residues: CSARDPLSGSYNEQFF.

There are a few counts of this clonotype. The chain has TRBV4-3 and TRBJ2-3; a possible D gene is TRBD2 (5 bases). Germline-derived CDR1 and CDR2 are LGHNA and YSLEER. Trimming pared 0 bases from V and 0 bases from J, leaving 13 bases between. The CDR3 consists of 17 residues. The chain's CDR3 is CASSQERLAVSTDTQYF. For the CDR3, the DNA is TGCGCCAGCAGCCAAGAGAGGCTAGCAGTAAGCACAGATACGCAGTATTTT.

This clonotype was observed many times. The CDR3 DNA reads TGTGCCAGCAGCCGTTCGGGACAGGTCGATGAAAAACTGTTTTTT. Encoded protein: CASSRSGQVDEKLFF. The V gene is TRBV12-3 or TRBV12-4, the J gene TRBJ1-4, with 8 bases fitting TRBD1. V was pared by 6 bases and J by 6 bases, with 9 bases of the junction left unmatched. CDR3 length: 15 residues.

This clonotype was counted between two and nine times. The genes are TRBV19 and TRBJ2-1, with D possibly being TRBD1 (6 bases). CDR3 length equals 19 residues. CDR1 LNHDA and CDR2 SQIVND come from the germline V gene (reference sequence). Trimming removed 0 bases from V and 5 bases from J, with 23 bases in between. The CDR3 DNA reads TGTGCCAGTAGTATAGACCTGGCGTTACAGGGTCCAATAAACAATGAGCAGTTCTTC. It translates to CASSIDLALQGPINNEQFF.

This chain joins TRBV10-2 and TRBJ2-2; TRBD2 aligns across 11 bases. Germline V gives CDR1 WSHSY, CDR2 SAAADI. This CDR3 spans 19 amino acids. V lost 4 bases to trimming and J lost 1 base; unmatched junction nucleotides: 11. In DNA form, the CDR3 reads TGCGCCAGCAGTGCACTAGCGGGAGTCGGGGGTGGGAACACCGGGGAGCTGTTTTTT. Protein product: CASSALAGVGGGNTGELFF.

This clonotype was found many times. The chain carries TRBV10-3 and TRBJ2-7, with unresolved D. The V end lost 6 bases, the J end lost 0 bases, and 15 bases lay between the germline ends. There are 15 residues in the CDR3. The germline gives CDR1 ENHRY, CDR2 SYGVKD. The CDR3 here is CAIRASGGSSYEQYF. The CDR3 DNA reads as TGTGCCATCAGGGCCAGTGGCGGCAGCTCCTACGAGCAGTACTTC.

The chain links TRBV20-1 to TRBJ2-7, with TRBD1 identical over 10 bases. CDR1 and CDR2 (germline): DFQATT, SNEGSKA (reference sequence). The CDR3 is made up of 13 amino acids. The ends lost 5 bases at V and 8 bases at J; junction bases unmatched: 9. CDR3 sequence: CSAPPGQGSQQYF. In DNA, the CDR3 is TGCAGTGCTCCTCCGGGACAGGGGTCTCAGCAGTACTTC.

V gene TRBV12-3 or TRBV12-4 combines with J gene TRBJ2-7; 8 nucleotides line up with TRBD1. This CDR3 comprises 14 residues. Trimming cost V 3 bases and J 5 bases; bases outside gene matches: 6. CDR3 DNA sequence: TGTGCCAGCAGTTTTAATCCAGGGGGCGACGAGCAGTACTTC. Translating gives CASSFNPGGDEQYF.

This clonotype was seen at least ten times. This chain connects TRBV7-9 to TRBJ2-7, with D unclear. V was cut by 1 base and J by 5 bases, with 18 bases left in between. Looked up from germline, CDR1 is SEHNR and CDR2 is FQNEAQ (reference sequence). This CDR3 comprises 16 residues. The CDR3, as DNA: TGTGCCAGCAGCTTAGGTGTGACTCCCGAGAGTGACGAGCAGTACTTC. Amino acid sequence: CASSLGVTPESDEQYF.

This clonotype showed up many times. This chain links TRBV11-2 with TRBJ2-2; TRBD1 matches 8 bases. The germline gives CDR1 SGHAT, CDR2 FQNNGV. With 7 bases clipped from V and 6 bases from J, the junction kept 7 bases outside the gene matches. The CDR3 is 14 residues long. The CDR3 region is CASTWTGLAGELFF. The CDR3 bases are TGTGCCAGCACCTGGACAGGGTTGGCCGGGGAGCTGTTTTTT.

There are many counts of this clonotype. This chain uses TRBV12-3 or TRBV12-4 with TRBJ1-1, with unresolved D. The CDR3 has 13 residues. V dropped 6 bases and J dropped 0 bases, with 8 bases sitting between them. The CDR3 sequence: CASSVGLNTEAFF. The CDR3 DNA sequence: TGTGCCAGCAGCGTGGGTTTGAACACTGAAGCTTTCTTT.

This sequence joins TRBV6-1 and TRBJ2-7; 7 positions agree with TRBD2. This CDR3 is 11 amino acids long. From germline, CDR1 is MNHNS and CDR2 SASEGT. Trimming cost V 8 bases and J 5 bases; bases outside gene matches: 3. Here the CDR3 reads CASWGGDEQYF. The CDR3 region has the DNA TGTGCCAGCTGGGGGGGAGACGAGCAGTACTTC.

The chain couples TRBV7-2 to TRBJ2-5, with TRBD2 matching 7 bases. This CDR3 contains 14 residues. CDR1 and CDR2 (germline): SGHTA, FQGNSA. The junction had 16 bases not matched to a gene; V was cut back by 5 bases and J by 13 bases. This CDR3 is CASSLLGLAAPRYF. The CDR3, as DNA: TGTGCCAGCAGCCTCCTGGGGCTAGCGGCGCCCCGGTACTTC.

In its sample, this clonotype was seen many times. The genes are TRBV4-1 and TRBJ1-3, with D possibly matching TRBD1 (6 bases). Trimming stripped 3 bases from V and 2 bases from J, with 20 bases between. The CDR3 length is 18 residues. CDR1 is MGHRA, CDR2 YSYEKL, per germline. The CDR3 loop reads CASSQQARAGHAGNTIYF. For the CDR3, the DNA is TGCGCCAGCAGCCAGCAAGCTAGGGCGGGACATGCTGGAAACACCATATATTTT.

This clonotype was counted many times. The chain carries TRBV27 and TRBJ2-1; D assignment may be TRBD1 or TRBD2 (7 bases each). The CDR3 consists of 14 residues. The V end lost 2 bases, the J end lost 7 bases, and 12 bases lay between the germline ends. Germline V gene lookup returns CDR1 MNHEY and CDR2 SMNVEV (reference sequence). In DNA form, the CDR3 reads TGTGCCAGCAGTTTAAGGGGGCGGGGGAATGAGCAGTTCTTC. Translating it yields CASSLRGRGNEQFF.

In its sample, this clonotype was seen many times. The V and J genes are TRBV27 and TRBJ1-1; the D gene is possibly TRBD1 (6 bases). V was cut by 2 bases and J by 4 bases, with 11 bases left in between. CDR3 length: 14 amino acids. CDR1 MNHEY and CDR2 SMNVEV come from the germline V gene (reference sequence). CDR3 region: CASSLAGVGTEAFF. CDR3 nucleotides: TGTGCCAGCAGTTTAGCAGGGGTGGGCACTGAAGCTTTCTTT.

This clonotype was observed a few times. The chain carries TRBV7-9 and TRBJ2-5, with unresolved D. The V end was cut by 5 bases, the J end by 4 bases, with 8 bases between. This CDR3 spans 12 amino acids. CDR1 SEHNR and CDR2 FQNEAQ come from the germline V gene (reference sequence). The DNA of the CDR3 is TGTGCCAGCAGCCCTACTCCAGAGACCCAGTACTTC. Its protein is CASSPTPETQYF.

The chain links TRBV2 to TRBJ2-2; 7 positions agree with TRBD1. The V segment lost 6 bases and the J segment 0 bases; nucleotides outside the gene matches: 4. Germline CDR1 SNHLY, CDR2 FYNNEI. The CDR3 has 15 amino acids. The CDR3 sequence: CASRLTGTNTGELFF. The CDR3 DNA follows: TGTGCCAGCAGACTGACAGGGACGAACACCGGGGAGCTGTTTTTT. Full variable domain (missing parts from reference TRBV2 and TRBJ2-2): EPEVTQTPSHQVTQMGQEVILRCVPISNHLYFYWYRQILGQKVEFLVSFYNNEISEKSEIFDDQFSVERPDGSNFTLKIRSTKLEDSAMYFCASRLTGTNTGELFFGEGSRLTVL.

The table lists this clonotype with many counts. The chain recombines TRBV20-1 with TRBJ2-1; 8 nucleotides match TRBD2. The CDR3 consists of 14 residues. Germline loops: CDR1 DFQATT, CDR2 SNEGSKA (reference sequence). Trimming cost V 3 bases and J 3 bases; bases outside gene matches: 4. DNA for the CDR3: TGCAGTGCTAGGGAGCGGGAGCTCTACAATGAGCAGTTCTTC. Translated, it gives CSARERELYNEQFF.

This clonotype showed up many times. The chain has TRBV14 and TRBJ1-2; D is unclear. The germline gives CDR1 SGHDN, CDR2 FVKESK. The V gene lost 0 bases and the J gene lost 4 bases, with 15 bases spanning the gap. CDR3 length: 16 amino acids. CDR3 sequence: CASSQDREGLVYGYTF. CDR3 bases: TGTGCCAGCAGCCAAGATCGGGAGGGCCTCGTCTATGGCTACACCTTC.